This entry features one T cell receptor (beta chain) sequence. Its target is not known. The entry originates in a study of monozygotic twins with inflammatory bowel disease. Following a re-call of the 5' RACE reads, TCRdb has one entry per CDR3 protein and lacks DNA. The sample shows 95,000 to 110,000 distinct CDR3 sequences, and 1.5% to 2% sits with its ten largest clones. The CDR3 length is 16 residues. From germline, CDR1 is SGHTA and CDR2 FQGNSA. Study-level results: A lone strong IBD-associated signal or clonotype found no support.

V usage is TRBV7-2 and J usage is TRBJ1-4; TCRdb picks TRBD1, but there is no DNA to check that call. The TCR comes from a human donor with ulcerative colitis or Crohn's disease, or a healthy co-twin of an affected twin (not recorded which). The sample consisted of blood. The CDR3 region is CASSLDRPATNEKLFF.